Given below is one TCR beta chain in context. These data are taken from a study of control samples from healthy donors and cancer patients. Repertoires were generated with immunoSEQ multiplex PCR, while TCRdb's copy carries only in-frame clones and drops some. The sample lists under 200,000 clones, approximately 96% occurring once. Germline-derived CDR1 and CDR2 are SGHRS and YFSETQ. The CDR3 loop spans 16 amino acids. The V gene end was trimmed by 4 bases and the J gene end by 0 bases; junction bases not matched to a gene: 6. J is TRBJ1-3 and V is TRBV5-1; 8 bases align to TRBD1. Sequenced sample: blood. This TCR was sampled from a woman between 25 and 40 years old in good health. For the CDR3, the DNA is TGCGCCAGCAGCCCCAGACAGGGGACCTCTGGAAACACCATATATTTT. Translation: CASSPRQGTSGNTIYF.